Each of the 9 T cell receptor beta chains below was sequenced from the same sample in a study of T cell responses to AZD1222 COVID-19 vaccine. The method was immunoSEQ multiplex PCR; TCRdb's version includes in-frame clones alone and lacks a portion of them. The sample carries 140,000 to 150,000 clones, just under 95% recorded once. Sequencing was performed on peripheral blood, taken on day 0 of AZD1222 vaccination. All receptors derive from an adult in good health.

This chain uses TRBV5-6 with TRBJ1-5, with D possibly TRBD1 on 5 matching bases. Germline-derived CDR1 and CDR2 are SGHDT and YYEEEE. Trimming stripped 2 bases from V and 7 bases from J, with 22 bases between. The CDR3 covers 17 residues. The CDR3 bases are TGTGCCAGCAGCTTAGGCAGAGGGGCGGTGTTGCGGCAGCCCCAGCATTTT. Its protein is CASSLGRGAVLRQPQHF.

The chain links TRBV20-1 to TRBJ2-7; no firm D call. This CDR3 region has 11 residues. Between the trimmed V and J ends, which lost 5 bases and 7 bases, there was a span of 12 bases. In germline, CDR1 is DFQATT, CDR2 SNEGSKA (reference sequence). The CDR3 protein is CSAVPVGEQYF. CDR3 DNA: TGCAGTGCTGTCCCTGTGGGTGAGCAGTACTTC.

The gene calls are TRBV19 and TRBJ2-7; D gene ambiguous. The CDR3 has 16 residues. V was shortened by 3 bases and J by 5 bases, with 20 bases between the two germline ends. CDR1 and CDR2 (germline): LNHDA, SQIVND (reference sequence). CDR3 DNA: TGTGCCAGTAGTATCAGTATAACAGACGCCTGGGACGAGCAGTACTTC. It codes for CASSISITDAWDEQYF.

The chain has TRBV27 and TRBJ1-2; D is undetermined. The CDR3 runs to 13 residues. V was trimmed by 7 bases and J by 1 base, leaving 10 bases between them. The germline gives CDR1 MNHEY, CDR2 SMNVEV (reference sequence). CDR3: CASMGSLNYGYTF. In DNA, the CDR3 is TGTGCCAGCATGGGCAGTCTTAACTATGGCTACACCTTC.

The chain couples TRBV7-6 to TRBJ2-2, with 8 bases fitting TRBD2. This CDR3 is built from 16 residues. CDR1 SGHVS and CDR2 FNYEAQ come from the germline V gene. V dropped 5 bases and J dropped 7; count of bases not matched to a gene: 12. CDR3 region: CASSRGGSAMSGELFF. The CDR3 nucleotides are TGTGCCAGCAGCCGGGGGGGGTCCGCTATGAGCGGGGAGCTGTTTTTT.

Only one count was recorded for this clone. V usage is TRBV6-5 and J usage is TRBJ1-1; possibly TRBD1 for D (6 bases). Trimming shortened V by 0 bases and J by 1 base, and 9 bases separated the two germline ends. The V gene's germline CDR1 is MNHEY and CDR2 SVGAGI. This CDR3 spans 15 amino acids. Written as DNA, the CDR3 is TGTGCCAGCAGTTACTCGGGGGGCACGAACACTGAAGCTTTCTTT. It specifies CASSYSGGTNTEAFF.

The CDR3 coding sequence is TGCGCCAGCAGCTTTGCTTTTGGGACGGTTCAAGAGACCCAGTACTTC. It yields the protein CASSFAFGTVQETQYF. This chain connects TRBV5-1 to TRBJ2-5; D possibly matches TRBD1 or TRBD2 (5 bases each). V was trimmed by 2 bases and J by 2 bases, leaving 16 bases between them. The germline gives CDR1 SGHRS, CDR2 YFSETQ. The CDR3 covers 16 residues.

V usage is TRBV10-2 and J usage is TRBJ2-2, with 7 bases fitting TRBD2. CDR3 length equals 17 residues. Germline V gene data show CDR1 as WSHSY and CDR2 as SAAADI. Losses at the gene ends were 3 bases for V and 0 bases for J; bases not matched to a gene: 7. The CDR3 spells CASSDVLAYANTGELFF. CDR3 nucleotide sequence: TGCGCCAGCAGTGATGTACTAGCGTACGCGAACACCGGGGAGCTGTTTTTT.

The table lists this clone with a count of one. In nucleotides, the CDR3 is TGTGCCAGCAGCCACACCTATGAAAAGCAGTTCTTC. Encoded protein: CASSHTYEKQFF. The chain carries TRBV12-3 or TRBV12-4 and TRBJ2-1, with D unclear. The V gene lost 6 bases and the J gene lost 11 bases, with 14 bases spanning the gap. The CDR3 runs 12 residues.